These 17 T cell receptor beta chains came from one sample sequenced in a study of blood T cell repertoires in COVID-19. This table comes from immunoSEQ multiplex PCR, and its TCRdb copy is limited to in-frame clones, with some not included. This table holds fewer than 600,000 clones, approximately 92% found once. Sequenced material: peripheral blood. The receptors were gathered from a young man with COVID-19, enrolled during active disease.

As for this clone: Other DNA variants within this sample encode the same CDR3. The J gene is TRBJ1-2, the V gene TRBV18, with TRBD1 identical over 9 bases. V shed 6 bases, J shed 4 bases, and the junction held 3 bases outside the gene matches. Germline V CDR1 and CDR2: KGHSH, LQKENI. There are 13 residues in the CDR3. CDR3 sequence reads: CASSPGQGYGYTF. DNA for the CDR3: TGTGCCAGCTCGCCGGGACAGGGCTATGGCTACACCTTC. Filled out from reference TRBV18 and TRBJ1-2, the complete variable domain reads NAGVMQNPRHLVRRRGQEARLRCSPMKGHSHVYWYRQLPEEGLKFMVYLQKENIIDESGMPKERFSAEFPKEGPSILRIQQVVRGDSAAYFCASSPGQGYGYTFGSGTRLTVV.

The rearrangement links TRBV19 to TRBJ2-1; no firm D call. V was pared by 2 bases and J by 5 bases, with 16 bases between. Germline V lookup: CDR1 LNHDA, CDR2 SQIVND (reference sequence). The length of the CDR3 is 16 residues. The CDR3, as DNA: TGTGCCAGTAGTATATTTGTCGCCGAAACAAACAATGAGCAGTTCTTC. Protein product: CASSIFVAETNNEQFF.

The rearrangement uses TRBV18 and TRBJ1-2; the match to TRBD1 covers 12 bases. CDR1 and CDR2 from the germline V gene are KGHSH and LQKENI. With 6 bases clipped from V and 7 bases from J, the junction kept 12 bases outside the gene matches. The CDR3 is made up of 16 amino acids. For the CDR3, the DNA is TGTGCCAGCTCGCCAAGAGACGGGACAGGGGGCCCTGGCTACACCTTC. This sequence encodes CASSPRDGTGGPGYTF.

This clone was counted a single time. The V call is TRBV7-6, the J call TRBJ2-7; a possible D gene is TRBD2 (6 bases). Deletions cut 0 bases from V and 2 bases from J, with 11 bases between. CDR3 length equals 15 residues. CDR1 and CDR2 from the germline V gene are SGHVS and FNYEAQ. The CDR3 DNA is TGTGCCAGCAGCTTAGCTGCGGGAAGGACCTACGAGCAGTACTTC. This translates into CASSLAAGRTYEQYF.

This clone has more than one count but fewer than ten. Other DNA sequences from this sample encode an identical CDR3 as well. The chain has TRBV27 and TRBJ2-2, with unresolved D. The length of the CDR3 is 12 residues. V lost 3 bases to trimming and J lost 4 bases, with 3 bases between them. Germline V gene data show CDR1 as MNHEY and CDR2 as SMNVEV (reference sequence). CDR3 residues: CASSFGTGELFF. For the CDR3, the DNA is TGTGCCAGCAGTTTCGGCACCGGGGAGCTGTTTTTT.

This chain links TRBV6-5 with TRBJ2-5; D not resolved. The length of the CDR3 is 11 residues. In germline, CDR1 is MNHEY, CDR2 SVGAGI. V was clipped by 6 bases and J by 5 bases, with 7 bases between them. CDR3: CASSLQETQYF. DNA of the CDR3: TGTGCCAGCAGCCTTCAGGAGACCCAGTACTTC.

The CDR3 DNA sequence: TGTGCCAGCAGTTCCAGCGGGAGTGCAGATACGCAGTATTTT. It codes for CASSSSGSADTQYF. The chain is built from TRBV6-5 and TRBJ2-3; 8 positions match TRBD2. The CDR3 has 14 amino acids. V lost 4 bases and J lost 4; bases outside the gene matches: 4. Germline assignment: CDR1 MNHEY and CDR2 SVGAGI.

This clone was counted only a few times. The gene calls are TRBV7-9 and TRBJ1-1; D is unclear. The CDR3 sequence is 13 residues long. V was cut by 9 bases and J by 5 bases, with 16 bases left in between. Looked up from germline, CDR1 is SEHNR and CDR2 is FQNEAQ (reference sequence). The CDR3 sequence: CASLGRSRTEAFF. Here the CDR3 DNA reads TGTGCCAGTCTTGGCCGCTCGAGGACTGAAGCTTTCTTT.

This chain connects TRBV19 to TRBJ1-6, with 8 bases that match TRBD1. The germline gives CDR1 LNHDA, CDR2 SQIVND (reference sequence). The CDR3 sequence is 14 residues long. V dropped 8 bases and J dropped 9; count of bases not matched to a gene: 9. Here the CDR3 reads CASALGQGPSPLHF. CDR3 nucleotides: TGTGCCAGTGCCCTAGGACAGGGACCTTCACCCCTCCACTTT. The full variable domain, completed using reference TRBV19 and TRBJ1-6, is DGGITQSPKYLFRKEGQNVTLSCEQNLNHDAMYWYRQDPGQGLRLIYYSQIVNDFQKGDIAEGYSVSREKKESFPLTVTSAQKNPTAFYLCASALGQGPSPLHFGNGTRLTVT.

This clone was recorded only once. The CDR3 is CASSFTPQRTDTQYF. The CDR3, as DNA: TGCGCCAGCAGCTTTACGCCTCAGAGGACAGATACGCAGTATTTT. V and J are TRBV5-1 and TRBJ2-3; no clear D gene. There are 15 residues in the CDR3. V shed 2 bases and J shed 3 bases, with 13 bases lying between them. Germline-derived CDR1 and CDR2 are SGHRS and YFSETQ.

This chain connects TRBV11-3 to TRBJ1-2, with a weak D call TRBD1 (6 bases). The CDR3 sequence is 13 residues long. V was pared by 2 bases and J by 3 bases, with 7 bases between. Germline V gene sequence: CDR1 SGHNT, CDR2 YENEEA. The DNA for the CDR3 is TGTGCCAGCAGCTTATACAGGGACTATGGCTACACCTTC. Translation gives CASSLYRDYGYTF.

This CDR3 is CASSPNIRGDPYEQYF. For the CDR3, the DNA is TGTGCCAGCAGCCCGAATATCCGGGGGGACCCCTACGAGCAGTACTTC. The V and J genes are TRBV4-2 and TRBJ2-7, with 7 bases that match TRBD2. There are 16 residues in the CDR3. In germline, CDR1 is LGHNA, CDR2 YNFKEQ. With 4 bases clipped from V and 2 bases from J, the junction kept 11 bases outside the gene matches.

The chain couples TRBV11-2 to TRBJ1-3; no firm D call. The CDR3 is made up of 13 amino acids. CDR1 is SGHAT, CDR2 FQNNGV, per germline. Trimming took 1 base from V and 3 from J, leaving 4 bases between them. The CDR3 nucleotides are TGTGCCAGCAGCTTAGCGGGTGGAAACACCATATATTTT. The encoded protein is CASSLAGGNTIYF.

The chain couples TRBV7-9 to TRBJ1-1, with D hard to call. With 4 bases removed from V and 0 bases from J, the gap between germline ends came to 12 bases. There are 15 residues in the CDR3. Germline V CDR1 and CDR2: SEHNR, FQNEAQ (reference sequence). The CDR3 bases are TGTGCCAGCAGCTCCCGGGATGGGGTGAACACTGAAGCTTTCTTT. Protein product: CASSSRDGVNTEAFF.

This clone was seen only a few times. V gene TRBV7-9 combines with J gene TRBJ2-2, with D possibly matching TRBD2 (7 bases). Trimming took off 5 bases at V and 5 bases at J, with 18 bases between the two ends. The CDR3 runs to 16 residues. The V gene's germline CDR1 is SEHNR and CDR2 FQNEAQ (reference sequence). Written as DNA, the CDR3 is TGTGCCAGCAGCACCCTGCTGGGAGGGGGGACCGGGGAGCTGTTTTTT. Protein product: CASSTLLGGGTGELFF. Full variable domain (outside the CDR3, taken from reference TRBV7-9 and TRBJ2-2): DTGVSQNPRHKITKRGQNVTFRCDPISEHNRLYWYRQTLGQGPEFLTYFQNEAQLEKSRLLSDRFSAERPKGSFSTLEIQRTEQGDSAMYLCASSTLLGGGTGELFFGEGSRLTVL.

This rearrangement joins TRBV3-1 (or the pseudogene TRBV3-2) to TRBJ2-3; D remains unclear. Trimming shortened V by 3 bases and J by 4 bases, and 5 bases separated the two germline ends. Germline-derived CDR1 and CDR2 are LGHDT and YNNKEL (reference sequence). The CDR3 length is 12 residues. CDR3 DNA sequence: TGTGCCAGCAGCCAGTTCTCAGATACGCAGTATTTT. Translating gives CASSQFSDTQYF.

CDR3 protein: CASSAREYEQYF. Written as DNA, the CDR3 is TGTGCCAGTAGCGCGAGGGAGTACGAGCAGTACTTC. The rearrangement links TRBV19 to TRBJ2-7; TRBD2 is a possible D gene (5 bases). Trimming took 6 bases from V and 4 from J, leaving 10 bases between them. The CDR3 is 12 residues long. CDR1 and CDR2 from the germline V gene are LNHDA and SQIVND (reference sequence).